The 13 T cell receptor beta chains listed next were all sequenced from one sample in a study of cytomegalovirus exposure and HLA in healthy donors. Use of 60 Vbeta and 13 Jbeta primers characterized the PCR. Data came from immunoSEQ multiplex PCR; TCRdb stores just in-frame clones and leaves some out. In the table there are some 90,000 clones, 65% to 80% of which are singletons. The sequenced sample was PBMCs. These receptors came from a female donor in good health and CMV-seropositive.

This clone was recorded a few times. The rearrangement uses TRBV5-4 and TRBJ1-1; D possibly corresponds to TRBD1 (5 bases). Trimming left V 7 bases short and J 4 bases short, with 14 bases between. Per the germline V gene, CDR1 is SGHNT and CDR2 is YYREEE (reference sequence). The CDR3 consists of 13 residues. The CDR3: CASGQGGFTEAFF. CDR3 in DNA: TGTGCCAGCGGGCAGGGTGGGTTCACTGAAGCTTTCTTT.

This chain links TRBV7-8 with TRBJ2-1, with 10 positions matching TRBD2. After removal of 3 bases from V and 0 bases from J, the junction contained 2 bases not matched to a gene. CDR3 size: 16 residues. Germline V CDR1 and CDR2: SGHVS, FQNEAQ. The CDR3 DNA sequence: TGTGCCAGCAGCTTGCGACTAGCGGGCTCCTACAATGAGCAGTTCTTC. Translating it yields CASSLRLAGSYNEQFF.

V gene TRBV28 combines with J gene TRBJ2-3; 9 bases agree with TRBD1. J was trimmed by 3 bases and V by 5 bases; bases with no gene match: 6. CDR3 length equals 15 residues. Germline V CDR1 and CDR2: MDHEN, SYDVKM. This chain's CDR3 is CASSLRDRVTDTQYF. In DNA, the CDR3 is TGTGCCAGCAGTCTCCGGGACAGGGTGACAGATACGCAGTATTTT.

CDR3 nucleotide sequence: TGTGCCAGCAGCTTAACAGCGGGGGGCACAGATACGCAGTATTTT. This gives the protein CASSLTAGGTDTQYF. The chain joins TRBV7-2 to TRBJ2-3; 8 bases are shared with TRBD2. J gave up 1 base and V 2 bases, and 2 bases lay outside the gene matches. Looked up from germline, CDR1 is SGHTA and CDR2 is FQGNSA. CDR3 size: 15 residues.

On this clone: Other nucleotide sequences from this sample produce the same CDR3. The CDR3 region has the DNA TGTGCCAGCAGTTCCACAGGGTTAAATAATCAGCCCCAGCATTTT. It is translated as CASSSTGLNNQPQHF. The rearrangement links TRBV6-5 to TRBJ1-5, with D tentatively TRBD1 (6 bases). V lost 4 bases to trimming and J lost 4 bases, with 14 bases between them. The CDR3 runs 15 residues. Germline assignment: CDR1 MNHEY and CDR2 SVGAGI.

The J gene is TRBJ2-7, the V gene TRBV4-3; D is ambiguous. Germline values: CDR1 LGHNA, CDR2 YSLEER. The CDR3 totals 15 residues. V dropped 0 bases and J dropped 1 base, with 10 bases sitting between them. Here the CDR3 DNA reads TGCGCCAGCAGCCAAGACGCACTCAATTCCTACGAGCAGTACTTC. Protein product: CASSQDALNSYEQYF.

The V call is TRBV28, the J call TRBJ1-4; D remains unclear. Germline CDR1 reads MDHEN; CDR2 reads SYDVKM. V lost 3 bases and J 5 bases, leaving 7 bases between the germline ends. The CDR3 consists of 13 residues. The CDR3 protein is CASSLGINEKLFF. CDR3 nucleotide sequence: TGTGCCAGCAGTTTGGGCATAAATGAAAAACTGTTTTTT. The complete variable domain, with remaining parts taken from reference TRBV28 and TRBJ1-4, reads DVKVTQSSRYLVKRTGEKVFLECVQDMDHENMFWYRQDPGLGLRLIYFSYDVKMKEKGDIPEGYSVSREKKERFSLILESASTNQTSMYLCASSLGINEKLFFGSGTQLSVL.

This chain connects TRBV7-2 to TRBJ2-5; 7 bases are a match to TRBD2. The DNA matches TRBJ2-7 better at its end, which makes the J call doubtful. From germline, CDR1 is SGHTA and CDR2 FQGNSA. The CDR3 extends over 16 amino acids. The CDR3 DNA reads TGTGCCAGCAGCTTAGTCGGGGGAGGGCTCGACTACGAGCAGTACTTC. Protein sequence: CASSLVGGGLDYEQYF.

V usage is TRBV30 and J usage is TRBJ2-5; TRBD1 matches 8 bases. The DNA end favors TRBJ2-7, so the J call may be wrong. The CDR3 totals 14 residues. CDR1 GTSNPN and CDR2 SVGIG come from the germline V gene (reference sequence). DNA of the CDR3: TGTGCCTGGAGTATCTGGGACAGGAGGTACGAGCAGTACTTC. Translated: CAWSIWDRRYEQYF.

The chain recombines TRBV7-6 with TRBJ2-5; D possibly corresponds to TRBD1 (5 bases). Germline values: CDR1 SGHVS, CDR2 FNYEAQ. The CDR3 runs 12 residues. Deletions cut 4 bases from V and 9 bases from J, with 12 bases between. The CDR3 nucleotides are TGTGCCAGCAGCTCCCCCGAAGGGGCCCAGTACTTC. Encoded protein: CASSSPEGAQYF.

The chain uses TRBV9 and TRBJ1-2; D might be TRBD1 (6 bases). This CDR3 spans 14 amino acids. V was shortened by 4 bases and J by 7 bases, with 17 bases between the two germline ends. The germline V gene has CDR1 SGDLS and CDR2 YYNGEE. The CDR3 coding sequence is TGTGCCAGCAGCCCCCGGGACACGGGGTTTGGCTACACCTTC. This codes for CASSPRDTGFGYTF. Full variable domain (missing parts from reference TRBV9 and TRBJ1-2): DSGVTQTPKHLITATGQRVTLRCSPRSGDLSVYWYQQSLDQGLQFLIQYYNGEERAKGNILERFSAQQFPDLHSELNLSSLELGDSALYFCASSPRDTGFGYTFGSGTRLTVV.

This chain connects TRBV9 to TRBJ2-2; no definite D call. The V end lost 0 bases, the J end lost 4 bases, and 7 bases lay between the germline ends. Per germline, CDR1 SGDLS and CDR2 YYNGEE. The CDR3 contains 14 residues. Written as DNA, the CDR3 is TGTGCCAGCAGCGTAGGAAGCTCCACCGGGGAGCTGTTTTTT. Encoded protein: CASSVGSSTGELFF.

This clone has only one observation. V gene TRBV19 combines with J gene TRBJ2-7, with 8 bases matching TRBD1. The CDR3 is 13 residues long. The V gene's germline CDR1 is LNHDA and CDR2 SQIVND (reference sequence). With 5 bases clipped from V and 7 bases from J, the junction kept 7 bases outside the gene matches. CDR3 region: CASSFQGAKEQYF. The CDR3 DNA reads TGTGCCAGTAGTTTTCAGGGGGCGAAGGAGCAGTACTTC.